Following are 3 T cell receptor beta chains from one sample sequenced in a study of spatial heterogeneity in lung cancer. Study-wide results and caveats: One measure, the expanded intratumoral alpha and beta TCR count, tracked tumor mutation counts.

The time point is: sample taken at primary tumor resection. The antigens of these receptors remain unknown. A single record per CDR3 protein comes from TCRdb applying MiXCR to the 5' RACE reads. Of some 7,000 distinct CDR3 sequences listed, approximately 3.6% were seen once; the top ten hold roughly 15%. The input for sequencing was lung tumor tissue, taken at surgery. The receptors stem from a male donor with early-stage non-small cell lung cancer.

This clonotype showed up many times. The J gene is TRBJ2-5, the V gene TRBV7-2, with 12 bases identical to TRBD2. CDR3 length: 15 amino acids. The junction had 1 base not matched to a gene; V was cut back by 5 bases and J by 0 bases. Germline loops: CDR1 SGHTA, CDR2 FQGNSA. The CDR3 here is CASSRTSGNQETQYF. For the CDR3, the DNA is TGTGCCAGCAGCCGGACTAGCGGGAACCAAGAGACCCAGTACTTC.

This clonotype was picked up many times. V gene TRBV27 combines with J gene TRBJ2-7; weak D call: TRBD1 (5 bases). The CDR3 covers 15 residues. The germline V and J ends were trimmed by 6 bases and 3 bases, with 18 bases remaining between them. In germline, CDR1 is MNHEY, CDR2 SMNVEV (reference sequence). CDR3 region: CASSQGKGHYYEQYF. As DNA, the CDR3 is TGTGCCAGCAGCCAAGGGAAGGGGCATTACTACGAGCAGTACTTC.

By sample share, this clonotype is medium-sized. The CDR3 DNA is TGTGCCAGCAGCTCTTCGACAGGGCCACATGAGCAGTTCTTC. Translating it yields CASSSSTGPHEQFF. The chain combines TRBV5-5 with TRBJ2-1; 7 bases are a match to TRBD1. The J segment lost 8 bases and the V segment lost 3 bases, leaving 8 bases of the junction unmatched. Germline CDR1 and CDR2: SGHKS and YYEKEE (reference sequence). The CDR3 runs to 14 residues. Filled out from reference TRBV5-5 and TRBJ2-1, the complete variable domain reads DAGVTQSPTHLIKTRGQQVTLRCSPISGHKSVSWYQQVLGQGPQFIFQYYEKEERGRGNFPDRFSARQFPNYSSELNVNALLLGDSALYLCASSSSTGPHEQFFGPGTRLTVL.